This T cell receptor beta chain is drawn from a study of blood T cell repertoires in COVID-19 (dated by TCRdb to the early 2020s). General notes on the study: Samples covering the acute and convalescent phases of COVID-19 were provided by collaborators in the United States, Italy and Spain. Deeply sampled blood TCRbeta repertoires from subjects exposed to, actively infected with, or recovered from COVID-19 were included in the dataset. The samples were drawn from the first 160 participants of the ongoing ImmuneRACE study and from 1,254 subjects provided by 6 global collaborators. The prospective study material was composed of cDNA or gDNA derived from T cells, B-cell-depleted T cells, or PBMCs. The repertoires were released in a freely available public database intended as a resource for research on the immune response to SARS-CoV-2. Where HLA class I and class II types were available, the types were taken from metadata supplied by the sample provider, not from assay-based typing. Sample metadata almost always included a de-identified subject ID, COVID-19 status, age in years and sex.

The full study reports these points: The quantity of clinical and demographic metadata differed by source and by participant and was supplied without curation.

TCRbeta CDR3 regions were amplified from genomic DNA using the immunoSEQ Assay, a bias-controlled multiplex PCR. The original pipeline was this. The number of nucleated cells in each sample was estimated by amplification of reference gene primers within the assay. To quantify the absolute abundance of each unique TCRbeta CDR3 rearrangement, sequence reads were collapsed and filtered. For each sample, productive Simpson clonality was calculated as the square root of Simpson's diversity index over productive rearrangements. In TCRdb, the immuneACCESS table is reduced to in-frame sequences with V and J assigned. These tables do not hold every clone; where another copy was compared, an unresolved V gene accounts for under half, and the others remain unexplained. V and J calls plus clone size are reproduced from that table; the DNA served to infer D and trimming. The sample has around 94,000 clones on record, around 87% of them singletons. Clones ranked in the top ten supply approximately 5.4% of the sample.

One collaborating source in Seattle enrolled patients during active infection and followed them longitudinally through the course of disease. The collaborating institutions used their own protocols to collect whole blood in K2EDTA tubes. For TCRbeta analysis, collaborator samples were shipped as frozen whole blood, as isolated PBMCs, or as DNA extracted from either sample type. This clone appeared once. Its antigen specificity is not known. No per-base quality is available; no much larger clone lies one base away. The TCR sequence derives from a woman between 45 and 60 years old with COVID-19, enrolled during active disease. Input material: peripheral blood.

The nucleotides read TGTGCCAGCAGTGAAGCGCGGACAGACCGAGGGGAGCTGTTTTTT. Its product reads: CASSEARTDRGELFF. The rearranged segments are TRBV2 and TRBJ2-2; the D gene is possibly TRBD1, with 6 bases matching. Reading from cysteine to phenylalanine, the CDR3 counts 15 amino acids. Only CDR3 DNA remains: 45 bases, in frame from the first base. The trim is 0 bases for V and 8 bases for J, with a gap of 13 bases between the germline ends. CDR1 and CDR2 (SNHLY, FYNNEI) derive from the germline V gene.